These 2 T cell receptor beta chains share one sample of origin, sequenced in a study of neurological immune-mediated disorders. TCRdb fed the 5' RACE reads into MiXCR, producing one record per CDR3 protein. The sample records 45,000 to 60,000 distinct CDR3 sequences, approximately 3.8% being singletons. Material for sequencing was PBMCs. The source of these receptors is a young man with multiple sclerosis.

This clonotype was seen ten or more times. V usage is TRBV6-2 or TRBV6-3 and J usage is TRBJ2-2; tentatively, D is TRBD1 or TRBD2 (5 bases each). Germline loops: CDR1 MNHEY, CDR2 SVGEGT. The CDR3 is 17 residues long. Trimming shortened V by 1 base and J by 4 bases, and 16 bases separated the two germline ends. The CDR3 region is CASSYLGTRQGTGELFF. The DNA for the CDR3 is TGTGCCAGCAGTTACTTGGGGACCCGCCAGGGCACCGGGGAGCTGTTTTTT.

On this clonotype: Mismatch with germline at one junction end may stem from a read error. V and J are TRBV24-1 and TRBJ2-1; no firm D call. The CDR3 length is 15 residues. Germline CDR1 is KGHDR and CDR2 is SFDVKD. The CDR3 protein is CVTSDPGEGSHEQFF. The CDR3 nucleotides are TGTGTCACCAGTGATCCTGGGGAAGGAAGCCATGAGCAGTTCTTC.